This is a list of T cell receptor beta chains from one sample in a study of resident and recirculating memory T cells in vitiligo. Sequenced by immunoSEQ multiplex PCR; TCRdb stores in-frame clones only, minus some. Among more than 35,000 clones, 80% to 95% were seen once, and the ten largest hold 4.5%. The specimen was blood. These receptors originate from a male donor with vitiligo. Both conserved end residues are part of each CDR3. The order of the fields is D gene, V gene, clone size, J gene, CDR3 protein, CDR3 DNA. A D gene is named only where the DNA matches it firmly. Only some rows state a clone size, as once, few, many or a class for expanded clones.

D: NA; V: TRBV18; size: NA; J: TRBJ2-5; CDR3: CASSPLQKETQYF; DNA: TGTGCCAGCTCACCATTGCAGAAAGAGACCCAGTACTTC
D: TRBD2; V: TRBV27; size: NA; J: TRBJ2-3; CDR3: CASSPLAGLSTDTQYF; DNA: TGTGCCAGCAGTCCCCTAGCGGGTCTGAGCACAGATACGCAGTATTTT
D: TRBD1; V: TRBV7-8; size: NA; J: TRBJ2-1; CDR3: CASSPPPREGGPGLEQFF; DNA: TGTGCCAGCAGCCCCCCCCCTCGGGAAGGGGGCCCGGGGCTTGAGCAGTTCTTC
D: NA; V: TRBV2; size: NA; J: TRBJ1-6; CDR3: CASRPTGENGSPLHF; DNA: TGTGCCAGCAGGCCCACGGGGGAAAACGGTTCACCCCTCCACTTT
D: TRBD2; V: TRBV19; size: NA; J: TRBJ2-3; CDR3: CASNGLAGALADTQYF; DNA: TGTGCCAGTAACGGACTAGCGGGGGCCCTCGCAGATACGCAGTATTTT
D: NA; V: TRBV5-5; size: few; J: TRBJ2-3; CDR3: CASSKSFVDTQYF; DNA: TGTGCCAGCAGCAAGAGTTTCGTGGATACGCAGTATTTT
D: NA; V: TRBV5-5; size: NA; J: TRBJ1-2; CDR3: CASSLGPGAEYGYTF; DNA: TGTGCCAGCAGCTTGGGGCCAGGGGCGGAATATGGCTACACCTTC
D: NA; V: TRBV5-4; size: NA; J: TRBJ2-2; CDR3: CASSLEQVTGELFF; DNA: TGTGCCAGCAGCTTGGAACAGGTGACCGGGGAGCTGTTTTTT
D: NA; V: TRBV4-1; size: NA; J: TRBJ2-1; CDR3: CASSQDFRLGLFF; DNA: TGCGCCAGCAGCCAAGATTTTCGGCTAGGACTGTTCTTC
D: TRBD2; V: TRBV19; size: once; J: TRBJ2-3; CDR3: CASSIGLAGGNTQYF; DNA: TGTGCCAGTAGTATCGGACTAGCGGGGGGAAATACGCAGTATTTT
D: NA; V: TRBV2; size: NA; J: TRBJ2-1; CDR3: CASRVTRDWDEQFF; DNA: TGTGCCAGCAGGGTTACCCGGGACTGGGATGAGCAGTTCTTC
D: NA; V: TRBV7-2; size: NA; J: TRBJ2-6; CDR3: CASSSGNRVSGANVLTF; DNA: TGTGCCAGCAGCTCGGGAAACAGGGTCTCTGGGGCCAACGTCCTGACTTTC
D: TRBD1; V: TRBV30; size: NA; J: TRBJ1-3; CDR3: CAWNPGTASGNTIYF; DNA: TGTGCCTGGAATCCCGGGACAGCCTCTGGAAACACCATATATTTT
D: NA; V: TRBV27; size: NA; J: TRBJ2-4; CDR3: CASSARRWAGGEAKNIQYF; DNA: TGTGCCAGCAGTGCGCGCCGGTGGGCCGGGGGAGAAGCCAAAAACATTCAGTACTTC
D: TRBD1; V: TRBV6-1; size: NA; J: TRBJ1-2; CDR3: CASRELTTGTGEDGYTF; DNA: TGTGCCAGCAGGGAACTGACCACAGGTACAGGGGAAGATGGCTACACCTTC
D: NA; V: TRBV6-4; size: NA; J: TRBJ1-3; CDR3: CASSRDTSSGNTIYF; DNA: TGTGCCAGCAGTCGAGACACGTCCTCTGGAAACACCATATATTTT
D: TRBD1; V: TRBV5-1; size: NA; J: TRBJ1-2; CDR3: CASSSGLNRDRGDGYTF; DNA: TGCGCCAGCAGCTCCGGGTTGAACCGGGACAGGGGAGATGGCTACACCTTC
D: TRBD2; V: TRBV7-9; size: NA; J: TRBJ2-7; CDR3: CASSFRGDEQYF; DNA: TGTGCCAGCAGCTTTCGGGGGGACGAGCAGTACTTC
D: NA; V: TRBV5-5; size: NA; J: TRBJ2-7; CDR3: CASSFGGVPLYEQYF; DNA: TGTGCCAGCAGCTTTGGAGGGGTCCCCCTTTACGAGCAGTACTTC
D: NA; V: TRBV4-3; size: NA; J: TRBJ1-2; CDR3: CASSQDWSTGGYGYTF; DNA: TGCGCCAGCAGCCAAGATTGGTCAACCGGGGGCTATGGCTACACCTTC
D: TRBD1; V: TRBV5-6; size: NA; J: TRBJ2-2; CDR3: CASSKTGRNGELFF; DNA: TGTGCCAGCAGCAAGACAGGGAGAAACGGGGAGCTGTTTTTT
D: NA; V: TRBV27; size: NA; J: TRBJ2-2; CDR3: CASSSQGRGSGELFF; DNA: TGTGCCAGCAGTTCACAGGGTAGGGGTTCTGGGGAGCTGTTTTTT
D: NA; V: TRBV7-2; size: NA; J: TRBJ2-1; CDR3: CASSLEAGPQFF; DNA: TGTGCCAGCAGCTTAGAAGCAGGGCCGCAGTTCTTC
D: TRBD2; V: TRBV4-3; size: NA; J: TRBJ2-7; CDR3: CASTPRLGAGEEQYF; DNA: TGCGCCAGCACCCCAAGACTGGGAGCGGGGGAAGAGCAGTACTTC
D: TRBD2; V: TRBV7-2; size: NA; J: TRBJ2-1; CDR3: CASSFGGGYNEQFF; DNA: TGTGCCAGCAGCTTCGGGGGGGGCTACAATGAGCAGTTCTTC
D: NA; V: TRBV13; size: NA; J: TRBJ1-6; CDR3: CASSFPGAYNSPLHF; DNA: TGTGCCAGCAGTTTCCCGGGAGCCTATAATTCACCCCTCCACTTT
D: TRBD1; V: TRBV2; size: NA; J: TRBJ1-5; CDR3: CASSPGQGGQPQHF; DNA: TGTGCCAGCAGTCCCGGACAGGGAGGTCAGCCCCAGCATTTT
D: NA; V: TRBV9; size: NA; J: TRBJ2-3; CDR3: CASSGNLGQGYTDTQYF; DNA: TGTGCCAGCAGCGGGAATTTAGGGCAGGGGTACACAGATACGCAGTATTTT
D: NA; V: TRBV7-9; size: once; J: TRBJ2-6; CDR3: CASSLRQNSGANVLTF; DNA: TGTGCCAGCAGCTTACGACAAAACTCTGGGGCCAACGTCCTGACTTTC
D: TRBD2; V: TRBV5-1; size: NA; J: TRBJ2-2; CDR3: CASSRTSGGAGELFF; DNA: TGCGCCAGCAGCCGAACTAGCGGGGGGGCCGGGGAGCTGTTTTTT
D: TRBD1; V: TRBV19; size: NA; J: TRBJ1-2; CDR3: CASSIDGTAYGYTF; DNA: TGTGCCAGTAGTATAGACGGGACAGCTTATGGCTACACCTTC
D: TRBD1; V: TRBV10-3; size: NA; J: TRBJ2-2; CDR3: CAISGTGKAGELFF; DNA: TGTGCCATCAGTGGGACAGGGAAAGCCGGGGAGCTGTTTTTT
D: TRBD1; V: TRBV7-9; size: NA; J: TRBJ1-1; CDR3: CASSIDRAGDTEAFF; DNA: TGTGCCAGCAGCATTGACAGGGCGGGTGACACTGAAGCTTTCTTT
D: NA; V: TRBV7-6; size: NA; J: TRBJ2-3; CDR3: CASSLGGRADTQYF; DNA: TGTGCCAGCAGCTTAGGGGGGCGGGCAGATACGCAGTATTTT
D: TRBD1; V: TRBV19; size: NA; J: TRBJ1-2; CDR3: CASSPGQNYGYTF; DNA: TGTGCCAGTAGCCCGGGACAGAACTATGGCTACACCTTC
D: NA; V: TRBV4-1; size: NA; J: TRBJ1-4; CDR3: CASSHGGARRLFF; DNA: TGCGCCAGCAGCCATGGAGGGGCACGTCGGCTGTTTTTT
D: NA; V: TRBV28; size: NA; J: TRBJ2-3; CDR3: CASSSPTDTQYF; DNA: TGTGCCAGCAGTTCTCCCACAGATACGCAGTATTTT
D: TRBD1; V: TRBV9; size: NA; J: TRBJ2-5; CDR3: CASSAGQGFMETQYF; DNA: TGTGCCAGCAGCGCCGGACAGGGGTTTATGGAGACCCAGTACTTC
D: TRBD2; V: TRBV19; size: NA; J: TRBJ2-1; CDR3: CASSIIAGLDEQFF; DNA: TGTGCCAGTAGTATTATAGCGGGGCTGGATGAGCAGTTCTTC
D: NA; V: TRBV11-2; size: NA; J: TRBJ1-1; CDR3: CASSFSQDQAFF; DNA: TGTGCCAGCAGCTTTAGTCAGGATCAAGCTTTCTTT
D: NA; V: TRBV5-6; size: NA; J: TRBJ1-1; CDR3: CASSPGQARPDF; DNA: TGTGCCAGCAGCCCAGGACAAGCCCGACCTGACTTT
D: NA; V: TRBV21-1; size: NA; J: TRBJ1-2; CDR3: CASSGEDSIIANYGYTF; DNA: TGTGCCAGCAGCGGAGAGGACAGCATAATAGCTAACTATGGCTACACCTTC
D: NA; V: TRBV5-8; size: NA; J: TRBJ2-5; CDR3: CASSLGSGVQETQYF; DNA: TGTGCCAGCAGCTTGGGGTCGGGGGTCCAAGAGACCCAGTACTTC
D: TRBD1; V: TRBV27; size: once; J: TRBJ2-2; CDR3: CASSPWTGNAGELFF; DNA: TGTGCCAGCAGTCCATGGACAGGGAATGCCGGGGAGCTGTTTTTT
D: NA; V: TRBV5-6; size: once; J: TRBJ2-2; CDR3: CASSWGPGGELFF; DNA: TGTGCCAGCAGCTGGGGGCCGGGCGGGGAGCTGTTTTTT
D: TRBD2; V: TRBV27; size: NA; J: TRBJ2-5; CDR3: CASSLSISGGPGETQYF; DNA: TGTGCCAGCAGTTTATCGATCAGCGGGGGGCCGGGAGAGACCCAGTACTTC
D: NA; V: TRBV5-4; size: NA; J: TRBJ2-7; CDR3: CASSFSSGQYF; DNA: TGTGCCAGCAGCTTTTCATCCGGGCAGTACTTC
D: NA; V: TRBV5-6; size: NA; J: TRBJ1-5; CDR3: CASSFQGSNQPQHF; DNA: TGTGCCAGCAGCTTCCAGGGAAGCAATCAGCCCCAGCATTTT
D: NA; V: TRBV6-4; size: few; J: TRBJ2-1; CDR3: CASSPRLDSYNEQFF; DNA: TGTGCCAGCAGTCCAAGACTAGATTCGTACAATGAGCAGTTCTTC
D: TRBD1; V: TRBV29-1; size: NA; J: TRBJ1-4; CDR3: CSVELGANRTGAHTLEKLFF; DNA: TGCAGCGTTGAATTGGGGGCTAACCGGACAGGGGCGCACACACTTGAAAAACTGTTTTTT
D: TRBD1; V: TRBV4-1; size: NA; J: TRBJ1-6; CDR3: CASSQARQGNSPLHF; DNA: TGCGCCAGCAGCCAAGCGAGACAGGGTAATTCACCCCTCCACTTT
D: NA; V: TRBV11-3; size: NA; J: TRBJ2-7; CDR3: CASSPGGPNYEQYF; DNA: TGTGCCAGCAGCCCCGGGGGACCCAACTACGAGCAGTACTTC
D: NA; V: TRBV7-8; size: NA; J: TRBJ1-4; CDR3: CASSPRTKENEKLFF; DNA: TGTGCCAGCAGCCCGCGGACAAAAGAGAATGAAAAACTGTTTTTT
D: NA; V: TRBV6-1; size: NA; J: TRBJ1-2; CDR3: CASGDSGGFYGYTF; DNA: TGTGCCAGCGGGGATAGCGGGGGGTTCTATGGCTACACCTTC